These 16 T cell receptor beta chains came from one sample sequenced in a study of T cells expressing NK-cell markers. TCRdb reprocessed the 5' RACE reads, with one entry per CDR3 protein and no DNA. This table lists under 600,000 distinct CDR3 sequences. Sequencing was performed on blood T cells: a sorted CD56 or NKG2C T cell subset, CD4+ or CD8+ T cells, or bulk PBMC T cells (not recorded which). These receptors all stem from a woman in her 50s in good health.

The chain joins TRBV6-5 to TRBJ2-1; the D gene TCRdb calls, TRBD1, cannot be checked with no DNA. The CDR3 has 14 amino acids. Germline-derived CDR1 and CDR2 are MNHEY and SVGAGI. The CDR3 sequence: CASTRQGQANEQFF.

The chain carries TRBV7-8 and TRBJ1-3; no DNA is available, so the TRBD1 call from TCRdb remains unchecked. Germline V gene lookup returns CDR1 SGHVS and CDR2 FQNEAQ. The CDR3 has 15 residues. CDR3 amino acids: CASSPGVAGGNTIYF.

The chain has TRBV5-6 and TRBJ2-3; TCRdb picks TRBD1, but there is no DNA to check that call. CDR3 length equals 15 residues. In germline, CDR1 is SGHDT, CDR2 YYEEEE. The CDR3: CASSFGRARGDTQYF.

The chain links TRBV2 to TRBJ1-2; the D call from TCRdb, TRBD1, cannot be confirmed without DNA. CDR1 is SNHLY, CDR2 FYNNEI, per germline. This CDR3 has 13 residues. CDR3 residues: CASSGTGPYGYTF. Full variable domain (rest looked up from reference TRBV2 and TRBJ1-2): EPEVTQTPSHQVTQMGQEVILRCVPISNHLYFYWYRQILGQKVEFLVSFYNNEISEKSEIFDDQFSVERPDGSNFTLKIRSTKLEDSAMYFCASSGTGPYGYTFGSGTRLTVV.

The chain uses TRBV24-1 and TRBJ1-2; without DNA, the TCRdb call of TRBD1 cannot be checked. Germline lookup yields CDR1 KGHDR and CDR2 SFDVKD. The CDR3 totals 16 residues. The CDR3 loop reads CATSDSGQFKNYGYTF.

V usage is TRBV18 and J usage is TRBJ2-1. The CDR3 is 14 amino acids. The germline V gene has CDR1 KGHSH and CDR2 LQKENI. This CDR3 reads CASSPDGPYNEQFF.

V usage is TRBV5-4 and J usage is TRBJ2-3; TCRdb names TRBD2, which stays unverified in the absence of DNA. CDR3 length equals 14 residues. Germline V lookup: CDR1 SGHNT, CDR2 YYREEE (reference sequence). CDR3 residues: CASSPRGEKRRQYF.

The chain has TRBV5-6 and TRBJ1-1; the D call from TCRdb, TRBD1, cannot be confirmed without DNA. Germline lookup yields CDR1 SGHDT and CDR2 YYEEEE. This CDR3 region has 15 residues. This CDR3 reads CASSLLDRRNTEAFF. Complete variable domain (other parts from reference TRBV5-6 and TRBJ1-1): DAGVTQSPTHLIKTRGQQVTLRCSPKSGHDTVSWYQQALGQGPQFIFQYYEEEERQRGNFPDRFSGHQFPNYSSELNVNALLLGDSALYLCASSLLDRRNTEAFFGQGTRLTVV.

J is TRBJ2-6 and V is TRBV11-2; TCRdb lists TRBD1, though no DNA is available to test this call. This CDR3 contains 19 residues. The V gene's germline CDR1 is SGHAT and CDR2 FQNNGV. The CDR3 protein is CASSRTRGQGEIRANVLTF.

The V gene is TRBV12-3 or TRBV12-4, the J gene TRBJ2-1; TCRdb lists TRBD1, though no DNA is available to test this call. The CDR3 runs 14 residues. The CDR3 is CASSEGSGPNEQFF.

V and J are TRBV12-3 or TRBV12-4 and TRBJ2-3. CDR3 size: 14 residues. The CDR3 here is CASSLTPVRDTQYF.

The chain is built from TRBV19 and TRBJ1-1; TCRdb names TRBD1, which stays unverified in the absence of DNA. CDR1 and CDR2 from the germline V gene are LNHDA and SQIVND (reference sequence). The CDR3 length is 16 residues. Here the CDR3 reads CASSPLSGTGNTEAFF.

Here the CDR3 reads CSAVGRGFTGELFF. The rearrangement joins TRBV20-1 to TRBJ2-2; the TCRdb call, TRBD1, lacks DNA for checking. Germline values: CDR1 DFQATT, CDR2 SNEGSKA (reference sequence). The length of the CDR3 is 14 residues.

The V and J genes are TRBV9 and TRBJ2-1; the D call of TRBD1 rests on TCRdb alone, since no DNA is present to check it. Germline CDR1 SGDLS, CDR2 YYNGEE. The CDR3 spans 16 residues. CDR3 sequence: CASSVGGSPAISEQFF.

The rearrangement joins TRBV12-3 or TRBV12-4 to TRBJ1-2; TCRdb indicates TRBD1, and absent DNA this call remains unverified. The CDR3 length is 13 residues. The CDR3: CASSFMGAGGYTF.

The rearrangement links TRBV5-6 to TRBJ1-1; TCRdb's D call of TRBD1 is untestable without DNA. The CDR3 is 15 amino acids. Germline assignment: CDR1 SGHDT and CDR2 YYEEEE. The CDR3 region is CASSFRGVGNTEAFF.